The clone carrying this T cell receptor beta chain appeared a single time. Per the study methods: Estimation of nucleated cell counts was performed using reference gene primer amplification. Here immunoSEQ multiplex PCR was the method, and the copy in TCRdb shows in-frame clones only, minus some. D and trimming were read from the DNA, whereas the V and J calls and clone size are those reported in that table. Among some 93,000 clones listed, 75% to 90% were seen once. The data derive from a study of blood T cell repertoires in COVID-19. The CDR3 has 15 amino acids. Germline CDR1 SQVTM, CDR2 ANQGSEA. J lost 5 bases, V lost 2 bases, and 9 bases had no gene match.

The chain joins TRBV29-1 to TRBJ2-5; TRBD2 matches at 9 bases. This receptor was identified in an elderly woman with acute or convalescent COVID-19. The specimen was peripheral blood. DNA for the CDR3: TGCAGCGTTGAACTGCGGCGGGGGGGCCACGAGACCCAGTACTTC. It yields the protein CSVELRRGGHETQYF.